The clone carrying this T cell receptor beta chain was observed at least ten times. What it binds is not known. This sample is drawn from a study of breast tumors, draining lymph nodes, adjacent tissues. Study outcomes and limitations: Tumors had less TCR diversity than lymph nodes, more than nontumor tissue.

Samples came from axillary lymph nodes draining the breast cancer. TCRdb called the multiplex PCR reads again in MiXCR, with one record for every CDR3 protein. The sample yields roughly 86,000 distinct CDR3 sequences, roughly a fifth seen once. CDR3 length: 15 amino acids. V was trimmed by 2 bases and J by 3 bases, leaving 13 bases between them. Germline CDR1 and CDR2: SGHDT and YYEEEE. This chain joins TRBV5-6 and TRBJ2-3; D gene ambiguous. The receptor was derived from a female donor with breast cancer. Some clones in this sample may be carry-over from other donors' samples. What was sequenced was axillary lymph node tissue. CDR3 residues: CASSFWGFTTDTQYF. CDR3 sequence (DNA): TGTGCCAGCAGCTTCTGGGGATTCACGACAGATACGCAGTATTTT.